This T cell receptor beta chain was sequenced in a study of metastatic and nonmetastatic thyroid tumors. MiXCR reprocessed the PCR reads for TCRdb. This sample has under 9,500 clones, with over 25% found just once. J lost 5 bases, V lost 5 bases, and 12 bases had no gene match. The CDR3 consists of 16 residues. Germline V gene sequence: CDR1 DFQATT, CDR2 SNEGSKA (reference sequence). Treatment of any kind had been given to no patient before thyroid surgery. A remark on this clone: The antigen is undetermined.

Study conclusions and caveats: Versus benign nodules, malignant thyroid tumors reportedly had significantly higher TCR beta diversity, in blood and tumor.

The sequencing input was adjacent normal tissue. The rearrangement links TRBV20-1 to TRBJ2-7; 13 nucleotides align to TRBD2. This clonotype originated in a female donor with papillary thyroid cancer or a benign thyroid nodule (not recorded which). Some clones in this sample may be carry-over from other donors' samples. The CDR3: CSASGTSGMAVNEQYF. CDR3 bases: TGCAGTGCTTCCGGGACTAGCGGGATGGCCGTTAACGAGCAGTACTTC.